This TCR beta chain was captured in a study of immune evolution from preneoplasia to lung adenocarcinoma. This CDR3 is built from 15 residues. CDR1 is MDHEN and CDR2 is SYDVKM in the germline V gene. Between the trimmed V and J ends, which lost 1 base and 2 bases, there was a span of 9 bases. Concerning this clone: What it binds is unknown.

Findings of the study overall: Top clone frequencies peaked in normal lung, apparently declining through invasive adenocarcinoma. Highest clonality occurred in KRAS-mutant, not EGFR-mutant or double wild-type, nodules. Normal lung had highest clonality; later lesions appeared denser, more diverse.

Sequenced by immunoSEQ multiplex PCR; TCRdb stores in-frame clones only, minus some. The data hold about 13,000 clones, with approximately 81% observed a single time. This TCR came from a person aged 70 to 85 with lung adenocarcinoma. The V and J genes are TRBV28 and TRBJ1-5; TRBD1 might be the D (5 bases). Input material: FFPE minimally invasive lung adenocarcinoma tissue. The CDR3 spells CASSLLQEGNQPQHF. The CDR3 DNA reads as TGTGCCAGCAGTTTATTACAGGAGGGCAATCAGCCCCAGCATTTT.